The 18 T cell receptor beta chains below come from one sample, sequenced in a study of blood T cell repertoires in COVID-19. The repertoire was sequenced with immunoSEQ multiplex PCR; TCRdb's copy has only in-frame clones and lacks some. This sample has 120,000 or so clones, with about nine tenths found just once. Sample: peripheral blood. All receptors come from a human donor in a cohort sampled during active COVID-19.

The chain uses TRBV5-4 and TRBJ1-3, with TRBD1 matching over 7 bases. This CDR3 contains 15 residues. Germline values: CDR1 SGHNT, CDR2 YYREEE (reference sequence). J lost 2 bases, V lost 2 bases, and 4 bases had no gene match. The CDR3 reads CASSFGQGAGNTIYF. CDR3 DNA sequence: TGTGCCAGCAGCTTCGGGCAGGGGGCTGGAAACACCATATATTTT.

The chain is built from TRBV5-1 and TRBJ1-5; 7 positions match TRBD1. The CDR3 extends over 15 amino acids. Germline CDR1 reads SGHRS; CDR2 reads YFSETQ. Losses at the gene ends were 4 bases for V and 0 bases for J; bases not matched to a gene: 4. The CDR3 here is CASSPGQYSNQPQHF. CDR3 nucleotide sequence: TGCGCCAGCAGCCCGGGACAGTATAGCAATCAGCCCCAGCATTTT. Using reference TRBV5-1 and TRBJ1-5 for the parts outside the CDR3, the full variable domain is KAGVTQTPRYLIKTRGQQVTLSCSPISGHRSVSWYQQTPGQGLQFLFEYFSETQRNKGNFPGRFSGRQFSNSRSEMNVSTLELGDSALYLCASSPGQYSNQPQHFGDGTRLSIL.

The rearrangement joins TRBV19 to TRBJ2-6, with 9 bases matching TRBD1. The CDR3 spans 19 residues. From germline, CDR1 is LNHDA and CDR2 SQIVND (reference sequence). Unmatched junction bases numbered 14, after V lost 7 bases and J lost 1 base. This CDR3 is CASTSWGTGSMSGANVLTF. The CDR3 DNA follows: TGTGCCAGTACCTCATGGGGGACAGGGAGTATGTCTGGGGCCAACGTCCTGACTTTC.

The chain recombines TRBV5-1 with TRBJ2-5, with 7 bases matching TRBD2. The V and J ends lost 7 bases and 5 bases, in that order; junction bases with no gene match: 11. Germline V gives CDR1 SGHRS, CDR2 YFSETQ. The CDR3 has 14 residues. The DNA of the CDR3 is TGCGCCAGCTATCCAAAAGCGGGGTATGAGACCCAGTACTTC. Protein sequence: CASYPKAGYETQYF.

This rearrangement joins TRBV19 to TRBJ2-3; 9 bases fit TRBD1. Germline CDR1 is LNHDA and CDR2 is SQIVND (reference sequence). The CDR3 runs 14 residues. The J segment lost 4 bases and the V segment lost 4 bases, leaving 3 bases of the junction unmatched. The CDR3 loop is CASSTTGGADTQYF. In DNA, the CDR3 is TGTGCCAGTAGTACAACAGGGGGCGCAGATACGCAGTATTTT.

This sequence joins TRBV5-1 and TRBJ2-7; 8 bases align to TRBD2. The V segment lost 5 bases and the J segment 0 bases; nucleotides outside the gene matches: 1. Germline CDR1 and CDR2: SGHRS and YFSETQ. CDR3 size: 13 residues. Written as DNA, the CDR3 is TGCGCCAGCAGGAGCGGGAGCTCCTACGAGCAGTACTTC. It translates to CASRSGSSYEQYF.

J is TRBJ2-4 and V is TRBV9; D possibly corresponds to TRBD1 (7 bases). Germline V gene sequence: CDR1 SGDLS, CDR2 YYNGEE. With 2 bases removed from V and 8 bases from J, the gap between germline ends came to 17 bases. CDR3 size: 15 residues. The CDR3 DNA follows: TGTGCCAGCAGCGTCAGGGGGGCTACCGCGGACATTCAGTACTTC. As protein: CASSVRGATADIQYF.

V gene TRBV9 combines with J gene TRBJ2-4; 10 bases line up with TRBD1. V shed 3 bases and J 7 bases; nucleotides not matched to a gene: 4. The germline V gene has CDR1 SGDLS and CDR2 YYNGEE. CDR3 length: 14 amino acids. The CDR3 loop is CASSGTGGWNIQYF. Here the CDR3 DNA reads TGTGCCAGCAGCGGGACAGGGGGTTGGAACATTCAGTACTTC.

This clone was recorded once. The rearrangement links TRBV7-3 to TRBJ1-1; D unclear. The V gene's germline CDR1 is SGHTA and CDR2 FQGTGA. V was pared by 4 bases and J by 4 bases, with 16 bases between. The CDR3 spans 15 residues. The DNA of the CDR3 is TGTGCCAGCAGCTCCCTTACGGCGGTTAGCACTGAAGCTTTCTTT. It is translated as CASSSLTAVSTEAFF.

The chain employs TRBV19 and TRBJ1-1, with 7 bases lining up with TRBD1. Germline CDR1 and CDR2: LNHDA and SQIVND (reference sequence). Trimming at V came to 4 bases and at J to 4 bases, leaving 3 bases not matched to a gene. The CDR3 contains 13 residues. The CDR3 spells CASSNRQGTEAFF. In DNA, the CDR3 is TGTGCCAGTAGTAACCGACAGGGCACTGAAGCTTTCTTT.

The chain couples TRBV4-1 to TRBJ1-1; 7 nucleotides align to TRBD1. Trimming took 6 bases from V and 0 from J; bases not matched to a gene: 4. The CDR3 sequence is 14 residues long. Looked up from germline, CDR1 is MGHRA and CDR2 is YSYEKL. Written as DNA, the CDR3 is TGCGCCAGCAGAACGACAGGGCTGAACACTGAAGCTTTCTTT. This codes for CASRTTGLNTEAFF.

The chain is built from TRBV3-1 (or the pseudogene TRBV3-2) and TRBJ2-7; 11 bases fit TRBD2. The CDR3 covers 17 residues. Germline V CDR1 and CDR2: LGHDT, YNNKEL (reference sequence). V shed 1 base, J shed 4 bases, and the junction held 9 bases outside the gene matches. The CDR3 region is CASSQGASGGPEYEQYF. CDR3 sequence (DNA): TGTGCCAGCAGCCAAGGAGCTAGCGGGGGGCCGGAGTACGAGCAGTACTTC.

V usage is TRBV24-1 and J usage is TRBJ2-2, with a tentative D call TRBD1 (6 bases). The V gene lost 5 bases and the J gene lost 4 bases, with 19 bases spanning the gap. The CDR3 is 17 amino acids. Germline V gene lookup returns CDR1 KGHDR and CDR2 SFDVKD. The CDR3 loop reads CATSAHIQGRGTGELFF. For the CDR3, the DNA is TGTGCCACCAGTGCCCATATACAGGGTAGAGGCACCGGGGAGCTGTTTTTT.

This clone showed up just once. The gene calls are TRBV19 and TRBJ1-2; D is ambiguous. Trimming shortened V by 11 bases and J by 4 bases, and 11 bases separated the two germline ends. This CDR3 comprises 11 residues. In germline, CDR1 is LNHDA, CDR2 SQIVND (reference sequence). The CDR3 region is CASRRGYGYTF. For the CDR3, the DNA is TGTGCCTCCCGGCGGGGCTATGGCTACACCTTC.

The CDR3 spells CATSRFRDRAWNEKLFF. Written as DNA, the CDR3 is TGTGCCACCAGCAGATTCCGGGACAGGGCTTGGAATGAAAAACTGTTTTTT. V and J are TRBV15 and TRBJ1-4; TRBD1 matches at 9 bases. Germline CDR1 reads LNHNV; CDR2 reads YYDKDF (reference sequence). The CDR3 is 17 residues long. Trimming at V came to 2 bases and at J to 5 bases, leaving 9 bases not matched to a gene.

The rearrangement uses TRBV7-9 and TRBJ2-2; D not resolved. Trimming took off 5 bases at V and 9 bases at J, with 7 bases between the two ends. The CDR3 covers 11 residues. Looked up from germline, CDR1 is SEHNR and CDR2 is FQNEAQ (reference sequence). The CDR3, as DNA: TGTGCCAGCAGCCCGGTCCGGGAGCTGTTTTTT. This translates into CASSPVRELFF.

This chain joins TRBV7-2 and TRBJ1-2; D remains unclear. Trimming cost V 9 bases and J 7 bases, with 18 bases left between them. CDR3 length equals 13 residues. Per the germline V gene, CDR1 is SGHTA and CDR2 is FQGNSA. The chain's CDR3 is CASGLVVIGGYTF. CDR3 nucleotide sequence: TGTGCCAGTGGGCTGGTCGTGATAGGTGGCTACACCTTC. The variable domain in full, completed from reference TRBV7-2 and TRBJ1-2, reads GAGVSQSPSNKVTEKGKDVELRCDPISGHTALYWYRQSLGQGLEFLIYFQGNSAPDKSGLPSDRFSAERTGGSVSTLTIQRTQQEDSAVYLCASGLVVIGGYTFGSGTRLTVV.

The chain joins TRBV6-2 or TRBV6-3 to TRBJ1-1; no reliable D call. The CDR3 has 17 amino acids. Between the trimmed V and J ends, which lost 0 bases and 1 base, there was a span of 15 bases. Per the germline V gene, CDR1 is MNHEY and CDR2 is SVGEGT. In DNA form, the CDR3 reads TGTGCCAGCAGTTACTCCGTGGCAGGCCGACGGAACACTGAAGCTTTCTTT. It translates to CASSYSVAGRRNTEAFF.